Below, 30 T cell receptor beta chains from the same sample are listed, as sequenced in a study of post-analysis software for immune sequencing data. Study-wide findings and caveats: A handful of TRBV segments (TRBV5-6, TRBV5-1 and TRBV20-1 among them) occurred more frequently in patients than in controls.

Which antigens these TCRs recognize remains unknown. Prepared libraries of TCR beta cDNA carried unique molecular identifiers. TCRdb re-analysed the PCR reads in MiXCR, keeping a single row per CDR3 protein. The sample lists more than 450,000 distinct CDR3 sequences; 34% were seen once. Source material: blood. Every receptor here comes from a girl between 2 and 17 years old with multiple sclerosis.

The chain carries TRBV7-2 and TRBJ2-3, with 11 bases fitting TRBD2. This CDR3 has 15 amino acids. The J segment lost 4 bases and the V segment lost 5 bases, leaving 5 bases of the junction unmatched. The germline CDR1 and CDR2 sequences are SGHTA and FQGNSA. This CDR3 is CASSPTSGGPDTQYF. CDR3 in DNA: TGTGCCAGCAGCCCCACTAGCGGGGGACCAGATACGCAGTATTTT.

This chain links TRBV5-1 with TRBJ2-7; unclear D gene. Trimming pared 4 bases from V and 3 bases from J, leaving 5 bases between. This CDR3 has 11 amino acids. CDR1 is SGHRS and CDR2 is YFSETQ in the germline V gene. CDR3 nucleotide sequence: TGCGCCAGCAGCGCCAACTACGAGCAGTACTTC. Residues: CASSANYEQYF.

This clonotype was observed at least ten times. The rearrangement uses TRBV5-1 and TRBJ2-1; D uncertain. V lost 0 bases to trimming and J lost 6 bases, with 4 bases between them. The CDR3 consists of 12 residues. Germline V gene lookup returns CDR1 SGHRS and CDR2 YFSETQ. The CDR3 DNA reads as TGCGCCAGCAGCTTGGGGCCCAATGAGCAGTTCTTC. Its protein is CASSLGPNEQFF.

In this sample, this clonotype turned up a few times. The genes are TRBV20-1 and TRBJ1-2; 9 bases are a match to TRBD1. The CDR3 is 14 amino acids. Looked up from germline, CDR1 is DFQATT and CDR2 is SNEGSKA (reference sequence). Germline trimming cut 6 bases from V and 7 bases from J; bases unmatched to any gene: 12. CDR3 bases: TGCAGTGCCCCCGTTTGGGACAGGGTGGGTGGCTACACCTTC. Translation gives CSAPVWDRVGGYTF.

In this sample, this clonotype turned up a few times. V and J are TRBV16 and TRBJ1-2; no firm D call. The CDR3 contains 13 residues. V was clipped by 3 bases and J by 6 bases, with 11 bases between them. CDR1 and CDR2 (germline): KGHSY, FQNENV. Written as DNA, the CDR3 is TGTGCCAGCAGCCAGACATGGCGCGATGGCTACACCTTC. It codes for CASSQTWRDGYTF.

This chain links TRBV15 with TRBJ1-5, with D tentatively TRBD1 (5 bases). In germline, CDR1 is LNHNV, CDR2 YYDKDF (reference sequence). CDR3 length equals 16 residues. Trimming removed 6 bases at V and 3 bases at J, with 18 bases between. CDR3 sequence (DNA): TGTGCCACCAGAGGCGGGGGACGTCCGGACAATCAGCCCCAGCATTTT. Translating gives CATRGGGRPDNQPQHF.

This clonotype was found a few times. The germline gene is not matched at one end of the junction; a read error may be the cause. This chain connects TRBV9 to TRBJ2-1, with 8 bases identical to TRBD2. This CDR3 region has 15 residues. Germline loops: CDR1 SGDLS, CDR2 YYNGEE. As DNA, the CDR3 is TGTGCCGGCAGCGTAGCGGGACAAGGTTTCGATGAGCAGTTCTTC. This gives the protein CAGSVAGQGFDEQFF.

The gene calls are TRBV5-1 and TRBJ2-3; 8 bases are shared with TRBD2. Germline values: CDR1 SGHRS, CDR2 YFSETQ. Trimming cost V 0 bases and J 3 bases; bases outside gene matches: 6. The CDR3 consists of 16 residues. CDR3 in DNA: TGCGCCAGCAGCTTGGTTTTTGGCGGGGGGACAGATACGCAGTATTTT. Translating it yields CASSLVFGGGTDTQYF.

V gene TRBV9 combines with J gene TRBJ2-3; D remains ambiguous. Deletions cut 0 bases from V and 2 bases from J, with 10 bases between. In germline, CDR1 is SGDLS, CDR2 YYNGEE. The CDR3 is made up of 15 amino acids. This CDR3 reads CASSVDPTPTDTQYF. In DNA form, the CDR3 reads TGTGCCAGCAGCGTAGACCCGACCCCCACAGATACGCAGTATTTT.

The chain carries TRBV4-1 and TRBJ1-6; TRBD1 might be the D (5 bases). The CDR3 has 16 amino acids. V was shortened by 10 bases and J by 8 bases, with 24 bases between the two germline ends. CDR1 is MGHRA, CDR2 YSYEKL, per germline. CDR3 amino acids: CATQRRDPNIDSPLHF. The CDR3 coding sequence is TGCGCCACCCAGAGAAGGGACCCCAACATCGATTCACCCCTCCACTTT.

This clonotype was counted a few times. The chain joins TRBV20-1 to TRBJ2-5; the D is unclear. Germline CDR1 DFQATT, CDR2 SNEGSKA (reference sequence). The CDR3 loop spans 13 amino acids. V was trimmed by 1 base and J by 1 base, leaving 7 bases between them. DNA of the CDR3: TGCAGTGCTAGAGTTTCGTTCCAAGAGACCCAGTACTTC. Translating gives CSARVSFQETQYF.

V gene TRBV18 combines with J gene TRBJ2-5, with D uncertain. The CDR3 totals 14 residues. The ends were cut back, 0 bases at V and 11 bases at J, with 16 bases in the middle. CDR1 is KGHSH and CDR2 is LQKENI in the germline V gene. CDR3 region: CASSPPTLGNEQYF. DNA of the CDR3: TGTGCCAGCTCACCACCGACATTGGGAAATGAGCAGTACTTC.

This clonotype was counted ten times or more. The CDR3 reads CASSGQGSGGYTF. The CDR3 nucleotides read TGTGCCAGCAGCGGACAGGGTAGTGGGGGCTACACCTTC. The gene calls are TRBV9 and TRBJ1-2, with 7 bases fitting TRBD1. The germline V gene encodes CDR1 SGDLS and CDR2 YYNGEE. The trim removed 3 bases at V and 8 bases at J, leaving 7 bases unmatched. The CDR3 extends over 13 amino acids.

This chain links TRBV5-1 with TRBJ1-3, with TRBD1 matching over 7 bases. V shed 4 bases and J 4 bases; nucleotides not matched to a gene: 8. The length of the CDR3 is 15 residues. The germline gives CDR1 SGHRS, CDR2 YFSETQ. CDR3 region: CASSARTGSGNTIYF. The CDR3 DNA reads as TGCGCCAGCAGCGCCCGGACAGGATCCGGAAACACCATATATTTT.

This rearrangement joins TRBV6-1 to TRBJ2-1; TRBD1 matches 8 bases. V gave up 4 bases and J gave up 8 bases; unmatched junction bases: 4. Germline CDR1 reads MNHNS; CDR2 reads SASEGT. This CDR3 is built from 13 residues. Here the CDR3 reads CASSARTGYEQFF. The CDR3 DNA follows: TGTGCCAGCAGTGCTAGGACAGGGTATGAGCAGTTCTTC.

This chain uses TRBV11-2 with TRBJ2-7; D ambiguous. This CDR3 region has 14 residues. Germline CDR1 SGHAT, CDR2 FQNNGV. V lost 6 bases to trimming and J lost 3 bases, with 15 bases between them. In DNA, the CDR3 is TGTGCCAGCAGGGGGAAGGATCGTAACTACGAGCAGTACTTC. Encoded protein: CASRGKDRNYEQYF.

CDR3 sequence reads: CASSETGRSTDTQYF. CDR3 coding DNA: TGTGCCAGCAGTGAGACAGGGAGAAGCACAGATACGCAGTATTTT. The chain joins TRBV25-1 to TRBJ2-3; 7 positions match TRBD1. Germline loops: CDR1 MGHDK, CDR2 SYGVNS. The J segment lost 0 bases and the V segment lost 3 bases, leaving 3 bases of the junction unmatched. The length of the CDR3 is 15 residues.

The chain is built from TRBV5-1 and TRBJ2-3; a weak D match, TRBD1 (5 bases). There are 13 residues in the CDR3. The germline V gene has CDR1 SGHRS and CDR2 YFSETQ. The V end was cut by 5 bases, the J end by 2 bases, with 9 bases between. The DNA of the CDR3 is TGCGCCAGCAGAGTAGGGGACACAGATACGCAGTATTTT. Amino acids: CASRVGDTDTQYF.

This clonotype was observed a handful of times. The rearrangement links TRBV6-1 to TRBJ2-3; D could derive from TRBD1 or TRBD2 (7 bases each). Germline V gene lookup returns CDR1 MNHNS and CDR2 SASEGT. The CDR3 loop spans 15 amino acids. V lost 4 bases, J lost 4 bases, and 15 bases lay in between. The CDR3 sequence: CASSAGGGRADTQYF. CDR3 coding DNA: TGTGCCAGCAGTGCAGGGGGGGGCCGCGCAGATACGCAGTATTTT.

The V call is TRBV29-1, the J call TRBJ2-5; D might be TRBD1 or TRBD2, each matching 7 bases. Near its end, the DNA agrees better with TRBJ2-7, so the J call may be wrong. Germline values: CDR1 SQVTM, CDR2 ANQGSEA. The CDR3 covers 15 residues. The CDR3 DNA sequence: TGCAGCGTTGATATCCCTAACAGGGGAGGGCACGAGCAGTACTTC. Its translation: CSVDIPNRGGHEQYF.

CDR3 residues: CSAEDRDWSSYEQYF. CDR3 DNA: TGCAGTGCAGAGGACCGGGACTGGAGCTCCTACGAGCAGTACTTC. V and J are TRBV20-1 and TRBJ2-7; a weak D match, TRBD2 (6 bases). This CDR3 spans 15 amino acids. Germline CDR1 is DFQATT and CDR2 is SNEGSKA (reference sequence). V lost 6 bases and J lost 0, with 18 bases in between.

The genes are TRBV20-1 and TRBJ1-5; D call uncertain. This CDR3 has 14 residues. Trimming cost V 3 bases and J 3 bases, with 12 bases left between them. Looked up from germline, CDR1 is DFQATT and CDR2 is SNEGSKA (reference sequence). The CDR3 DNA reads TGCAGTGCTAGGGGCGGAGGGAACAATCAGCCCCAGCATTTT. It translates to CSARGGGNNQPQHF.

This chain links TRBV5-5 with TRBJ1-1, with D hard to call. This CDR3 has 14 residues. From germline, CDR1 is SGHKS and CDR2 YYEKEE (reference sequence). V gave up 1 base and J gave up 4 bases, with 11 bases separating them. The CDR3 here is CASSLTRDPTEAFF. DNA for the CDR3: TGTGCCAGCAGCTTGACTAGAGATCCCACTGAAGCTTTCTTT.

This clonotype came up many times. V and J are TRBV7-3 and TRBJ2-3, with a possible D match to TRBD2 (6 bases). The germline V gene has CDR1 SGHTA and CDR2 FQGTGA. The CDR3 is made up of 15 amino acids. Trimming pared 3 bases from V and 0 bases from J, leaving 10 bases between. The CDR3 sequence is CASSLGGASTDTQYF. For the CDR3, the DNA is TGTGCCAGCAGCTTGGGCGGGGCTAGCACAGATACGCAGTATTTT.

The V and J genes are TRBV11-2 and TRBJ2-1, with D perhaps matching TRBD1 (6 bases). This CDR3 contains 18 residues. Germline loops: CDR1 SGHAT, CDR2 FQNNGV. Trimming shortened V by 5 bases and J by 0 bases, and 20 bases separated the two germline ends. CDR3 coding DNA: TGTGCCAGCAGCCCTAGGGGACACGTGATTAGCTCCTACAATGAGCAGTTCTTC. Translation gives CASSPRGHVISSYNEQFF.

The chain joins TRBV27 to TRBJ2-5; 7 bases map to TRBD2. The CDR3 runs to 16 residues. V gave up 6 bases and J gave up 5 bases; unmatched junction bases: 15. Germline-derived CDR1 and CDR2 are MNHEY and SMNVEV (reference sequence). The DNA for the CDR3 is TGTGCCAGCAGACATGCCCTAGGCGGGGGAAGCGAGACCCAGTACTTC. Protein sequence: CASRHALGGGSETQYF.

The V call is TRBV29-1, the J call TRBJ1-1; D is possibly TRBD1 (5 bases). Germline CDR1 and CDR2: SQVTM and ANQGSEA. The CDR3 covers 13 residues. The V gene lost 6 bases and the J gene lost 6 bases, with 17 bases spanning the gap. Here the CDR3 DNA reads TGCAGCGTAGAGGGACGGTCACGGGCTGAAGCTTTCTTT. It specifies CSVEGRSRAEAFF. Full variable domain (rest looked up from reference TRBV29-1 and TRBJ1-1): SAVISQKPSRDICQRGTSLTIQCQVDSQVTMMFWYRQQPGQSLTLIATANQGSEATYESGFVIDKFPISRPNLTFSTLTVSNMSPEDSSIYLCSVEGRSRAEAFFGQGTRLTVV.

This clonotype has more than one count but fewer than ten. The genes are TRBV12-3 or TRBV12-4 and TRBJ2-5; D is possibly TRBD1 (5 bases). CDR3 length: 15 amino acids. Trimming shortened V by 2 bases and J by 3 bases, and 13 bases separated the two germline ends. The CDR3 protein is CASSLRGRDKETQYF. DNA for the CDR3: TGTGCCAGCAGTTTAAGAGGCAGGGATAAAGAGACCCAGTACTTC.

The sample holds one count of this clonotype. The chain joins TRBV12-3 or TRBV12-4 to TRBJ2-3, with D unclear. The length of the CDR3 is 12 residues. Deletions cut 6 bases from V and 4 bases from J, with 8 bases between. CDR3 DNA sequence: TGTGCCAGCAGATTTTGCCCAGATACGCAGTATTTT. This sequence encodes CASRFCPDTQYF.

This clonotype was detected only a few times. The genes are TRBV6-8 and TRBJ2-7; unclear D gene. CDR1 is MNHGY and CDR2 is SAAAGT in the germline V gene. The CDR3 contains 13 residues. Trimming cost V 8 bases and J 2 bases, with 13 bases left between them. This chain's CDR3 is CASGPGAAYEQYF. The CDR3 DNA reads as TGTGCCAGCGGGCCGGGTGCGGCCTACGAGCAGTACTTC.